Here is one T cell receptor beta chain with its context. These data are taken from a study of PD-L1 blockade in urothelial cancer. For the study at large: Of prior chemotherapy regimens, patients had received between 0 and 3.

Germline-derived CDR1 and CDR2 are SEHNR and FQNEAQ (reference sequence). Deletions cut 7 bases from V and 8 bases from J, with 21 bases between. This CDR3 has 15 amino acids. The method was immunoSEQ multiplex PCR; TCRdb's version includes in-frame clones alone and lacks a portion of them. This sample carries roughly 46,000 clones, approximately 85% of them seen once, and the ten largest clones take 1.9%. Regarding time point: peripheral blood 6 weeks after treatment start. Between 1 and 8 samples per patient were obtained, pretreatment and on-treatment. The sequence derives from a man aged 50 to 59 with urothelial cancer. The sample here was PBMCs, taken around atezolizumab (anti-PD-L1) treatment. The rearrangement links TRBV7-9 to TRBJ2-1; TRBD1 might be the D (6 bases). In DNA, the CDR3 is TGTGCCAGCACAAGGGGGTACGACCCTGGGGATGAGCAGTTCTTC. Translation: CASTRGYDPGDEQFF.